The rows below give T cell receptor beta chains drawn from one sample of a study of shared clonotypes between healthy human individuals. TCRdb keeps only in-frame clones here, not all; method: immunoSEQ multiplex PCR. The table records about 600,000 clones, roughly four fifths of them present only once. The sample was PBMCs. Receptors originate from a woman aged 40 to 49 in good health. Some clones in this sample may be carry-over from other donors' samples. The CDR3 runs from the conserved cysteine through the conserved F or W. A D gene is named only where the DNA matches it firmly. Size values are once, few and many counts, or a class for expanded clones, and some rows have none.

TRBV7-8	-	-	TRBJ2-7	TGTGCCAGCAGCTTAGTGGCAGGGATGTATAGCGAGCAGTACTTC	CASSLVAGMYSEQYF
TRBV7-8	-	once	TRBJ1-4	TGTGCCAGCAGCTTAGGCGGTATGGGGGAAAAACTGTTTTTT	CASSLGGMGEKLFF
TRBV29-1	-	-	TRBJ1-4	TGCAGCGTTGAATACATGGCTCGGCGGTTCAGGAAACTGTTTTTT	CSVEYMARRFRKLFF
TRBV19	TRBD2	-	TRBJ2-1	TGTGCCAGTAGTATTAGCGGGACCGTCTCCTACAATGAGCAGTTCTTC	CASSISGTVSYNEQFF
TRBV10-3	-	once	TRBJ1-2	TGTGCCATCAGTGAGAGAAAGGGTAGCTATGGCTACACCTTC	CAISERKGSYGYTF
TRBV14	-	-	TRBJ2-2	TGTGCCAGCAGCCAAGACCTCACCGGGGAGCTGTTTTTT	CASSQDLTGELFF
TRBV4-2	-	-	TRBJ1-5	TGTGCCAGCAGCCAAGACGACAGAGGCAATCAGCCCCAGCATTTT	CASSQDDRGNQPQHF
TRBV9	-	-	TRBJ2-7	TGTGCCAGCAGCGTAAACCCCCAGGAGGGCGAGCAGTACTTC	CASSVNPQEGEQYF
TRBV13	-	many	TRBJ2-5	TGTGCCAGCAGCTTAAGGGGGATCCTAAGGGGAGAGACCCAGTACTTC	CASSLRGILRGETQYF
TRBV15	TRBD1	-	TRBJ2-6	TGTGCCACCAGCAGAGACGGACAGGGATGGTTATCTGGGGCCAACGTCCTGACTTTC	CATSRDGQGWLSGANVLTF
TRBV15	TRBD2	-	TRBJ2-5	TGTGCCACCAGCAGGCGTAGCGGGAGGGAAGAGACCCAGTACTTC	CATSRRSGREETQYF
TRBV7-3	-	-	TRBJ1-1	TGTGCCAGCAGCCGAACTTCTGGGACTGAAGCTTTCTTT	CASSRTSGTEAFF
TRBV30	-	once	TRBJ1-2	TGTGCCTGGAGTGACGATTTCCACGGGGGTTATGGCTACACCTTC	CAWSDDFHGGYGYTF
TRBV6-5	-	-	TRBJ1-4	TGTGCCAGCAGTTACTCGCGGCCAACTAATGAAAAACTGTTTTTT	CASSYSRPTNEKLFF
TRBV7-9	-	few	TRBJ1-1	TGTGCCAGCAGCCTTTCGTCGTTT	CASSLSSF
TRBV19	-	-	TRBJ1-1	TGTGCCAGTAGTATCCTCCCGGGAGCCAGGACTGAAGCTTTCTTT	CASSILPGARTEAFF
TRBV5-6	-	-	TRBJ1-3	TGTGCCAGCAGCCACCAGGACAGAACCCCTCTCGTCTCTGGAAACACCATATATTTT	CASSHQDRTPLVSGNTIYF
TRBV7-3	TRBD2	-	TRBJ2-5	TGTGCCAGCAGCTTGGGACTAGCGGGAGAGACCCAGTACTTC	CASSLGLAGETQYF
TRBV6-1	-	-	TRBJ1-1	TGTGCCACCACAGGTAATAACGCTGAAGCTTTCTTT	CATTGNNAEAFF
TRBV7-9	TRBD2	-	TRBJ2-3	TGTGCCAGCAGCTTAGTAGCGGGAGCTTCAGATACGCAGTATTTT	CASSLVAGASDTQYF
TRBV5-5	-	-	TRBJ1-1	TGTGCCAGCAGCTTTAGGGGTGGGGGGACTGAAGCTTTCTTT	CASSFRGGGTEAFF
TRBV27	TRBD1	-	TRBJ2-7	TGTGCCAGCAGTAAACAGGGGGCGCATCACGGCTACGAGCAGTACTTC	CASSKQGAHHGYEQYF
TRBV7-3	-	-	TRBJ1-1	TGTGCCAGCAGCCCAAAGGTGGATGCTAAAGCTTTCTTT	CASSPKVDAKAFF
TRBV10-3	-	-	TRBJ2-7	TGTGCCACCACTTTAGACAGGTCCTCCTACGAGCAGTACTTC	CATTLDRSSYEQYF
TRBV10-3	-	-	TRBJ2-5	TGTGCCATCAGTGACGTGCGAGGGGCAGAGACCCAGTACTTC	CAISDVRGAETQYF